These T cell receptor beta chains were read from a single sample in a study of T cell repertoires in cytomegalovirus infection. The antigens of these receptors remain unknown. From the reads, TCRdb called clonotypes with MiXCR, one entry per CDR3 protein. The sample lists nearly 700,000 distinct CDR3 sequences; 33% were seen once. Source: cultured PBMCs, taken from culture after CMV antigen stimulation. The receptors were sampled from a human donor in good health (CMV status not recorded). Some clones in this sample may be carry-over from other donors' samples. CDR3s include the opening cysteine and the closing phenylalanine or tryptophan.

j_gene: TRBJ1-1
v_gene: TRBV18
len: 16
CDR3aa: CASSPMKEGLNTEAFF

j_gene: TRBJ1-1
v_gene: TRBV4-1
len: 16
CDR3aa: CASSQTLFGGETEAFF

j_gene: TRBJ2-1
v_gene: TRBV7-9
len: 18
CDR3aa: CASSLARGGPSSYNEQFF

j_gene: TRBJ2-1
v_gene: TRBV11-3
len: 12
CDR3aa: CASSTTLGRQFF

j_gene: TRBJ2-5
v_gene: TRBV19
len: 15
CDR3aa: CASSLSGQQQETQYF

j_gene: TRBJ2-1
v_gene: TRBV6-1
len: 14
CDR3aa: CASSEFNPNNEQFF

j_gene: TRBJ1-1
v_gene: TRBV3-1
len: 15
CDR3aa: CASSRVGGASTEAFF

j_gene: TRBJ2-3
v_gene: TRBV5-6
len: 18
CDR3aa: CASTLLGTSGGTTDTQYF

j_gene: TRBJ1-2
v_gene: TRBV7-2
len: 15
CDR3aa: CASSLVGRGVYGYTF

j_gene: TRBJ2-1
v_gene: TRBV10-3
len: 17
CDR3aa: CAISGPRLAGGGNEQFF

j_gene: TRBJ2-3
v_gene: TRBV7-8
len: 16
CDR3aa: CASSLAGGFRTDTQYF

j_gene: TRBJ2-1
v_gene: TRBV19
len: 15
CDR3aa: CASSIGAGGAREQFF

j_gene: TRBJ2-7
v_gene: TRBV4-1
len: 15
CDR3aa: CASSLSPGQGVEQYF

j_gene: TRBJ1-4
v_gene: TRBV7-2
len: 15
CDR3aa: CASSLDVLRNEKLFF

j_gene: TRBJ1-2
v_gene: TRBV2
len: 14
CDR3aa: CASNKDRAGSGYTF

j_gene: TRBJ2-7
v_gene: TRBV6-1
len: 16
CDR3aa: CASSFSPRGSPYEQYF

j_gene: TRBJ2-3
v_gene: TRBV11-2
len: 15
CDR3aa: CASSFDGASTDTQYF

j_gene: TRBJ2-3
v_gene: TRBV7-9
len: 13
CDR3aa: CATGRVGTDTQYF

j_gene: TRBJ1-3
v_gene: TRBV20-1
len: 15
CDR3aa: CSARDARRAGNTIYF

j_gene: TRBJ1-1
v_gene: TRBV19
len: 14
CDR3aa: CASSRLTGVSPAFF

j_gene: TRBJ1-4
v_gene: TRBV2
len: 14
CDR3aa: CASGQGAVGEKLFF

j_gene: TRBJ1-1
v_gene: TRBV5-4
len: 16
CDR3aa: CASSLLLGGTNTEAFF

j_gene: TRBJ2-7
v_gene: TRBV15
len: 13
CDR3aa: CATGWGQTYEQYF

j_gene: TRBJ1-1
v_gene: TRBV20-1
len: 14
CDR3aa: CSAPRRGPNTEAFF

j_gene: TRBJ2-3
v_gene: TRBV6-2/TRBV6-3
len: 17
CDR3aa: CASSSFPIAGRTDTQYF

j_gene: TRBJ2-1
v_gene: TRBV24-1
len: 13
CDR3aa: CATSQRGNNEQFF

j_gene: TRBJ1-2
v_gene: TRBV19
len: 12
CDR3aa: CASMTDVDGYTF

j_gene: TRBJ1-2
v_gene: TRBV27
len: 17
CDR3aa: CASSLLPPAGQGIGYTF

j_gene: TRBJ2-3
v_gene: TRBV19
len: 12
CDR3aa: CASSISRNTQYF

j_gene: TRBJ1-2
v_gene: TRBV7-2
len: 14
CDR3aa: CASSSGTGSYGYTF

j_gene: TRBJ1-4
v_gene: TRBV27
len: 14
CDR3aa: CASSPADLVEKLFF

j_gene: TRBJ1-4
v_gene: TRBV20-1
len: 15
CDR3aa: CSARDFSVGNEKLFF

j_gene: TRBJ1-1
v_gene: TRBV4-1
len: 16
CDR3aa: CASSHRGREMNTEAFF

j_gene: TRBJ2-1
v_gene: TRBV7-2
len: 14
CDR3aa: CASSLAAGLNEQFF

j_gene: TRBJ2-7
v_gene: TRBV20-1
len: 12
CDR3aa: CSAHYDKNEQYF

j_gene: TRBJ1-2
v_gene: TRBV14
len: 12
CDR3aa: CASSDGGGSYTF

j_gene: TRBJ2-1
v_gene: TRBV27
len: 16
CDR3aa: CASSPPLAGVDNEQFF

j_gene: TRBJ1-1
v_gene: TRBV18
len: 13
CDR3aa: CASWMGLDTEAFF

j_gene: TRBJ2-2
v_gene: TRBV9
len: 15
CDR3aa: CASKTGTTNTGELFF

j_gene: TRBJ2-5
v_gene: TRBV27
len: 12
CDR3aa: CASGKGRETQYF

j_gene: TRBJ1-1
v_gene: TRBV11-2
len: 13
CDR3aa: CASSSGQVGEAFF

j_gene: TRBJ2-1
v_gene: TRBV28
len: 17
CDR3aa: CASNRKTRTSGGGEQFF

j_gene: TRBJ2-5
v_gene: TRBV28
len: 17
CDR3aa: CASSLYFVGGTGNSQYF

j_gene: TRBJ2-6
v_gene: TRBV5-1
len: 15
CDR3aa: CASLHGGSGANVLTF

j_gene: TRBJ2-5
v_gene: TRBV7-6
len: 15
CDR3aa: CASSLYERGRETQYF

j_gene: TRBJ2-1
v_gene: TRBV12-3/TRBV12-4
len: 12
CDR3aa: CASERAGDEQFF

j_gene: TRBJ2-7
v_gene: TRBV7-2
len: 12
CDR3aa: CASSSLTPEQYF

j_gene: TRBJ2-5
v_gene: TRBV6-2/TRBV6-3
len: 12
CDR3aa: CASKDRGETQYF

j_gene: TRBJ1-5
v_gene: TRBV6-4
len: 13
CDR3aa: CASSIGPDQPQHF

j_gene: TRBJ1-1
v_gene: TRBV7-6
len: 16
CDR3aa: CASSQRQGRMNTEAFF

j_gene: TRBJ1-2
v_gene: TRBV5-4
len: 14
CDR3aa: CASSRTGTTKGYTF

j_gene: TRBJ2-1
v_gene: TRBV20-1
len: 14
CDR3aa: CSARPRDRGYEQFF

j_gene: TRBJ2-6
v_gene: TRBV28
len: 19
CDR3aa: CASSLRIDRGGTGANVLTF

j_gene: TRBJ2-3
v_gene: TRBV7-2
len: 20
CDR3aa: CASSAPRGLGTGAGTDTQYF

j_gene: TRBJ2-1
v_gene: TRBV6-6
len: 15
CDR3aa: CASPRERLSYNGQFF

j_gene: TRBJ2-5
v_gene: TRBV11-2
len: 15
CDR3aa: CASSLEKDFQETQYF